One and the same sample provided the 32 T cell receptor beta chains below, sequenced in a study of blood T cell repertoires in COVID-19. Measured with immunoSEQ multiplex PCR; TCRdb has only the in-frame clones, and not every one. The sample lists roughly 260,000 clones; 82% were seen once. Sample: peripheral blood. Every receptor here comes from a woman between 18 and 29 years old with acute or convalescent COVID-19.

This clone was seen more than once but under ten times. This chain joins TRBV7-6 and TRBJ2-7; a weak D match, TRBD1 (6 bases). Germline lookup yields CDR1 SGHVS and CDR2 FNYEAQ. V was shortened by 1 base and J by 2 bases, with 9 bases between the two germline ends. The CDR3 is 14 amino acids. CDR3 region: CASSLGGTPYEQYF. CDR3 sequence (DNA): TGTGCCAGCAGCTTAGGGGGGACACCCTACGAGCAGTACTTC.

This chain connects TRBV9 to TRBJ2-7; tentatively, D is TRBD1 (5 bases). Per germline, CDR1 SGDLS and CDR2 YYNGEE. The germline V and J ends were trimmed by 0 bases and 3 bases, with 10 bases remaining between them. There are 14 residues in the CDR3. Here the CDR3 DNA reads TGTGCCAGCAGCGTAGCTGCCCAGGGCTACGAGCAGTACTTC. Its protein is CASSVAAQGYEQYF.

The chain uses TRBV11-2 and TRBJ2-7; D call uncertain. Germline lookup yields CDR1 SGHAT and CDR2 FQNNGV. Deletions cut 1 base from V and 4 bases from J, with 20 bases between. The CDR3 runs 17 residues. The CDR3: CASSLVPGSGGAYEQYF. Here the CDR3 DNA reads TGTGCCAGCAGCTTAGTCCCCGGTTCCGGTGGTGCGTACGAGCAGTACTTC.

This clone was seen a single time. The CDR3 is CSASLTALTEAFF. The CDR3 nucleotides read TGCAGTGCTAGTTTGACAGCCCTCACTGAAGCTTTCTTT. The chain uses TRBV20-1 and TRBJ1-1; D is possibly TRBD1 (5 bases). The CDR3 is 13 amino acids. Germline-derived CDR1 and CDR2 are DFQATT and SNEGSKA (reference sequence). V dropped 3 bases and J dropped 4 bases, with 12 bases sitting between them.

Written as DNA, the CDR3 is TGTGCCAGCAGTCCCCAAAGGACAGGGACTAGCACAGATACGCAGTATTTT. Protein product: CASSPQRTGTSTDTQYF. The chain employs TRBV28 and TRBJ2-3, with 8 bases that match TRBD1. The J segment lost 0 bases and the V segment lost 5 bases, leaving 10 bases of the junction unmatched. The V gene's germline CDR1 is MDHEN and CDR2 SYDVKM. This CDR3 is built from 17 residues.

This chain joins TRBV7-8 and TRBJ1-1, with D uncertain. The length of the CDR3 is 14 residues. V shed 0 bases and J shed 1 base, with 6 bases lying between them. CDR1 and CDR2 (germline): SGHVS, FQNEAQ. CDR3 nucleotides: TGTGCCAGCAGCTTAGCGTTATCGAACACTGAAGCTTTCTTT. It yields the protein CASSLALSNTEAFF.

The V call is TRBV5-1, the J call TRBJ2-7; 7 bases align to TRBD2. V lost 0 bases and J lost 3; bases outside the gene matches: 6. CDR1 is SGHRS and CDR2 is YFSETQ in the germline V gene. This CDR3 contains 15 residues. The CDR3 sequence is CASSLGAGDIYEQYF. The CDR3 bases are TGCGCCAGCAGCTTGGGGGCGGGAGATATCTACGAGCAGTACTTC.

The chain uses TRBV7-9 and TRBJ2-7; TRBD1 agrees at 8 bases. CDR1 SEHNR and CDR2 FQNEAQ come from the germline V gene (reference sequence). The CDR3 is 14 residues long. Trimming removed 5 bases from V and 5 bases from J; junction bases left unmatched: 8. The CDR3 loop reads CASSNRDRPNEQYF. In DNA form, the CDR3 reads TGTGCCAGCAGCAACCGGGACAGGCCCAACGAGCAGTACTTC.

This chain uses TRBV18 with TRBJ1-1; 9 positions agree with TRBD1. Germline V gene sequence: CDR1 KGHSH, CDR2 LQKENI. The CDR3 consists of 16 residues. Trimming took 4 bases from V and 4 from J; bases not matched to a gene: 10. The chain's CDR3 is CASSRTGQGGITEAFF. The CDR3 DNA reads TGTGCCAGCTCACGAACGGGACAGGGAGGAATCACTGAAGCTTTCTTT. Full variable domain (rest looked up from reference TRBV18 and TRBJ1-1): NAGVMQNPRHLVRRRGQEARLRCSPMKGHSHVYWYRQLPEEGLKFMVYLQKENIIDESGMPKERFSAEFPKEGPSILRIQQVVRGDSAAYFCASSRTGQGGITEAFFGQGTRLTVV.

This chain joins TRBV30 and TRBJ1-6; 7 nucleotides line up with TRBD1. The germline gives CDR1 GTSNPN, CDR2 SVGIG (reference sequence). CDR3 length: 20 residues. After removal of 0 bases from V and 7 bases from J, the junction contained 21 bases not matched to a gene. CDR3 protein: CAWSVPSTNLGQVWNSPLHF. CDR3 bases: TGTGCCTGGAGTGTCCCCTCAACAAACCTTGGACAGGTCTGGAATTCACCCCTCCACTTT.

The chain uses TRBV7-9 and TRBJ2-5; tentatively, D is TRBD1 (6 bases). CDR3 length: 16 residues. Per germline, CDR1 SEHNR and CDR2 FQNEAQ (reference sequence). V lost 2 bases and J 2 bases, leaving 15 bases between the germline ends. The CDR3 loop reads CASSLPQGTGQETQYF. CDR3 coding DNA: TGTGCCAGCAGCTTACCACAGGGCACGGGGCAAGAGACCCAGTACTTC.

The chain joins TRBV29-1 to TRBJ1-1; no definite D call. Per the germline V gene, CDR1 is SQVTM and CDR2 is ANQGSEA. V was pared by 0 bases and J by 4 bases, with 12 bases between. The CDR3 is 14 residues long. This CDR3 reads CSVEEGSAGTEAFF. The DNA for the CDR3 is TGCAGCGTTGAAGAGGGTTCGGCAGGCACTGAAGCTTTCTTT.

The chain carries TRBV2 and TRBJ2-7; D unresolved. With 5 bases removed from V and 7 bases from J, the gap between germline ends came to 18 bases. CDR1 and CDR2 from the germline V gene are SNHLY and FYNNEI. This CDR3 comprises 14 residues. CDR3 in amino acids: CASSPTASSQEQYF. CDR3 nucleotide sequence: TGTGCCAGCAGTCCTACAGCCTCCTCACAAGAGCAGTACTTC.

The CDR3 loop reads CASSLRQGLGNQPQHF. DNA for the CDR3: TGTGCCAGCAGTTTACGACAGGGTTTGGGGAATCAGCCCCAGCATTTT. This sequence joins TRBV28 and TRBJ1-5, with 7 bases aligning to TRBD1. CDR1 is MDHEN, CDR2 SYDVKM, per germline. This CDR3 has 16 amino acids. J was trimmed by 4 bases and V by 2 bases; bases with no gene match: 8.

A single count supports this clone. The chain has TRBV18 and TRBJ1-1; D is uncertain. The CDR3 has 14 residues. The germline V gene has CDR1 KGHSH and CDR2 LQKENI. The germline V and J ends were trimmed by 6 bases and 1 base, with 12 bases remaining between them. This chain's CDR3 is CASSPAAKNTEAFF. Here the CDR3 DNA reads TGTGCCAGCTCCCCGGCGGCCAAGAACACTGAAGCTTTCTTT.

This clone was detected many times. The CDR3 DNA reads as TGTGCCAGCAGCCAATTAAACGTCCTGACTTTC. Translated: CASSQLNVLTF. V is TRBV3-1 (or the pseudogene TRBV3-2) and J is TRBJ2-6; D uncertain. CDR3 length: 11 amino acids. Trimming left V 2 bases short and J 10 bases short, with 3 bases between. Germline lookup yields CDR1 LGHDT and CDR2 YNNKEL (reference sequence).

J is TRBJ2-1 and V is TRBV29-1; 9 bases are shared with TRBD1. Germline V gene sequence: CDR1 SQVTM, CDR2 ANQGSEA. CDR3 size: 15 residues. V lost 4 bases, J lost 6 bases, and 10 bases stayed unmatched. The CDR3 loop reads CSVATGTGFSNEQFF. The CDR3 region has the DNA TGCAGCGTTGCCACCGGGACAGGGTTTTCCAATGAGCAGTTCTTC.

This clone was found once. This rearrangement joins TRBV4-3 to TRBJ1-5, with D possibly matching TRBD1 (6 bases). This CDR3 comprises 15 residues. CDR1 LGHNA and CDR2 YSLEER come from the germline V gene. V was clipped by 0 bases and J by 7 bases, with 13 bases between them. The CDR3 bases are TGCGCCAGCAGCCAAGATACAGGGACGGACCAGCCCCAGCATTTT. Translating gives CASSQDTGTDQPQHF.

This rearrangement joins TRBV20-1 to TRBJ1-2; D is unresolved. Germline assignment: CDR1 DFQATT and CDR2 SNEGSKA (reference sequence). V shed 3 bases and J shed 6 bases, with 8 bases lying between them. This CDR3 region has 11 residues. The CDR3 DNA follows: TGCAGTGCTAGTTCGGAGAATGGCTACACCTTC. This translates into CSASSENGYTF.

The chain employs TRBV2 and TRBJ1-3, with TRBD1 matching 7 bases. This CDR3 is built from 15 residues. The germline CDR1 and CDR2 sequences are SNHLY and FYNNEI. The V segment lost 5 bases and the J segment 4 bases; nucleotides outside the gene matches: 8. The CDR3 reads CASSPQGVTGNTIYF. CDR3 nucleotide sequence: TGTGCCAGCAGTCCCCAGGGGGTCACAGGAAACACCATATATTTT. Filled out from reference TRBV2 and TRBJ1-3, the complete variable domain reads EPEVTQTPSHQVTQMGQEVILRCVPISNHLYFYWYRQILGQKVEFLVSFYNNEISEKSEIFDDQFSVERPDGSNFTLKIRSTKLEDSAMYFCASSPQGVTGNTIYFGEGSWLTVV.

The chain carries TRBV23-1 and TRBJ2-1; D unresolved. TRBV23-1 is flagged as an ORF with uncertain function. V lost 0 bases and J 9 bases, leaving 12 bases between the germline ends. The CDR3 extends over 14 amino acids. CDR3 sequence: CASSQSGSCGEQFF. The DNA of the CDR3 is TGCGCCAGCAGTCAATCTGGAAGTTGCGGTGAGCAGTTCTTC.

The chain links TRBV5-1 to TRBJ2-3; unclear D gene. This CDR3 region has 15 residues. Germline lookup yields CDR1 SGHRS and CDR2 YFSETQ. With 4 bases removed from V and 0 bases from J, the gap between germline ends came to 12 bases. CDR3 DNA sequence: TGCGCCAGCAGCCCACTGCGAGAGAGCACAGATACGCAGTATTTT. Protein sequence: CASSPLRESTDTQYF.

The chain uses TRBV6-5 and TRBJ1-4; 7 positions match TRBD1. CDR3 length equals 14 residues. Germline CDR1 MNHEY, CDR2 SVGAGI. The V and J ends lost 10 bases and 7 bases, in that order; junction bases with no gene match: 12. The CDR3 here is CATLKQGWGEKLFF. The CDR3 bases are TGTGCCACCCTAAAACAGGGGTGGGGTGAAAAACTGTTTTTT.

Written as DNA, the CDR3 is TGTGCCAGCAGCCTTAGACAGGGGGCTACGAACACTGAAGCTTTCTTT. Translating it yields CASSLRQGATNTEAFF. The chain links TRBV7-8 to TRBJ1-1; 10 bases agree with TRBD1. CDR3 size: 16 residues. V trimming: 5 bases; J trimming: 1 base; junction bases outside the gene matches: 7. CDR1 and CDR2 from the germline V gene are SGHVS and FQNEAQ. Filled out from reference TRBV7-8 and TRBJ1-1, the complete variable domain reads GAGVSQSPRYKVAKRGQDVALRCDPISGHVSLFWYQQALGQGPEFLTYFQNEAQLDKSGLPSDRFFAERPEGSVSTLKIQRTQQEDSAVYLCASSLRQGATNTEAFFGQGTRLTVV.

V usage is TRBV6-5 and J usage is TRBJ1-6, with a possible D match to TRBD1 (6 bases). CDR3 length equals 13 residues. Trimming shortened V by 7 bases and J by 7 bases, and 11 bases separated the two germline ends. The germline V gene has CDR1 MNHEY and CDR2 SVGAGI. CDR3 loop: CASKGQPNSPLHF. The DNA of the CDR3 is TGTGCCAGCAAGGGACAACCAAATTCACCCCTCCACTTT.

V gene TRBV13 combines with J gene TRBJ2-1; 10 bases line up with TRBD1. Trimming removed 5 bases from V and 7 bases from J; junction bases left unmatched: 20. Germline V gives CDR1 PRHDT, CDR2 FYEKMQ (reference sequence). This CDR3 contains 19 residues. CDR3 in DNA: TGTGCCAGCAGCCCTAGAGAGAAGACAGGGGGCAGGAGTGGAAATGAGCAGTTCTTC. This codes for CASSPREKTGGRSGNEQFF.

This chain connects TRBV27 to TRBJ2-7; 9 positions match TRBD2. With V trimmed by 10 bases and J by 2 bases, 15 bases remained unmatched. The CDR3 sequence is 16 residues long. Germline V gene lookup returns CDR1 MNHEY and CDR2 SMNVEV (reference sequence). The CDR3 DNA reads TGTGCCACCCGGCCAGCGGGAGGTCTGACCCCCTACGAGCAGTACTTC. Amino acid sequence: CATRPAGGLTPYEQYF.

In this sample, this clone turned up a few times. One end of the junction does not line up with germline, which may come from a read error. V and J are TRBV28 and TRBJ1-2; D unresolved. Germline V gene data show CDR1 as MDHEN and CDR2 as SYDVKM. CDR3 size: 12 residues. In DNA, the CDR3 is TGTGCCAGCAGTTTATCTAACTACGGCTACACCTTC. This encodes CASSLSNYGYTF.

The chain employs TRBV6-5 and TRBJ2-3; D gene uncertain. V was shortened by 2 bases and J by 2 bases, with 5 bases between the two germline ends. The V gene's germline CDR1 is MNHEY and CDR2 SVGAGI. The CDR3 spans 13 residues. CDR3 nucleotide sequence: TGTGCCAGCAGTTACACAGTCACAGATACGCAGTATTTT. Translating gives CASSYTVTDTQYF.

The V call is TRBV19, the J call TRBJ1-6, with D possibly TRBD1 on 6 matching bases. V lost 2 bases, J lost 9 bases, and 17 bases lay in between. The CDR3 is 16 residues long. CDR1 and CDR2 from the germline V gene are LNHDA and SQIVND (reference sequence). The CDR3 region is CASSIPLPGDVSPLHF. The CDR3 coding sequence is TGTGCCAGTAGTATACCCCTCCCAGGGGACGTTTCACCCCTCCACTTT.

This chain joins TRBV4-2 and TRBJ2-3; 13 positions agree with TRBD2. With V trimmed by 1 base and J by 5 bases, 15 bases remained unmatched. CDR1 is LGHNA, CDR2 YNFKEQ, per germline. This CDR3 comprises 20 residues. The CDR3 DNA reads as TGTGCCAGCAGCCAAGTCAATCTCGGACTAGCGGGAGAGGGGAGAGATACGCAGTATTTT. It codes for CASSQVNLGLAGEGRDTQYF.

The rearrangement uses TRBV5-4 and TRBJ1-6, with D unclear. This CDR3 region has 15 residues. The V gene lost 0 bases and the J gene lost 0 bases, with 4 bases spanning the gap. Looked up from germline, CDR1 is SGHNT and CDR2 is YYREEE (reference sequence). CDR3 sequence (DNA): TGTGCCAGCAGCTTGGCCCACTCCTATAATTCACCCCTCCACTTT. Translation gives CASSLAHSYNSPLHF. Variable domain in full (rest from reference TRBV5-4 and TRBJ1-6): ETGVTQSPTHLIKTRGQQVTLRCSSQSGHNTVSWYQQALGQGPQFIFQYYREEENGRGNFPPRFSGLQFPNYSSELNVNALELDDSALYLCASSLAHSYNSPLHFGNGTRLTVT.